Reported below is one TCR beta chain. This entry belongs to a study of blood T cell repertoires in COVID-19. The germline gives CDR1 SGHVS, CDR2 FNYEAQ. The junction had 12 bases not matched to a gene; V was cut back by 5 bases and J by 6 bases. The CDR3 is made up of 16 amino acids. Original processing methods: Counts of nucleated cells, estimated from reference gene primer amplification, were obtained. Libraries were prepared by immunoSEQ multiplex PCR; TCRdb keeps only in-frame clonotypes and omits some of them. V and J calls and clone size are copied from that table; D and trimming were computed from the DNA. The sample carries around 47,000 clones, approximately 86% recorded once.

The clonotype was recovered from an elderly woman in a cohort sampled during active or convalescent COVID-19. Sequenced sample: peripheral blood. The V and J genes are TRBV7-6 and TRBJ2-2; TRBD2 aligns across 7 bases. DNA of the CDR3: TGTGCCAGCAGCGCTGGCGGGGGAAGTTGGGCCGGGGAGCTGTTTTTT. Protein product: CASSAGGGSWAGELFF.